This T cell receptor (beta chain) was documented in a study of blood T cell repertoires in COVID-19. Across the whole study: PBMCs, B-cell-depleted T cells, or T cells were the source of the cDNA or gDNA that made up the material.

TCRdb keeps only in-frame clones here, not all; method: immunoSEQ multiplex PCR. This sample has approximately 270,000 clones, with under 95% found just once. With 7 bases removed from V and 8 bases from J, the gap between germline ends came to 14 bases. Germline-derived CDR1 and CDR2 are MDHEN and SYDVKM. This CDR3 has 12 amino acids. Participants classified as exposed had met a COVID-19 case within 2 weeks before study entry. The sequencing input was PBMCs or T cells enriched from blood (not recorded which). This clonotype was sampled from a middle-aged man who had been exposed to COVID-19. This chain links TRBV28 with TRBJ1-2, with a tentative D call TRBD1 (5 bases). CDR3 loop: CASTPPGGGYTF. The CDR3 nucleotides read TGTGCCAGCACTCCCCCCGGGGGAGGCTACACCTTC.